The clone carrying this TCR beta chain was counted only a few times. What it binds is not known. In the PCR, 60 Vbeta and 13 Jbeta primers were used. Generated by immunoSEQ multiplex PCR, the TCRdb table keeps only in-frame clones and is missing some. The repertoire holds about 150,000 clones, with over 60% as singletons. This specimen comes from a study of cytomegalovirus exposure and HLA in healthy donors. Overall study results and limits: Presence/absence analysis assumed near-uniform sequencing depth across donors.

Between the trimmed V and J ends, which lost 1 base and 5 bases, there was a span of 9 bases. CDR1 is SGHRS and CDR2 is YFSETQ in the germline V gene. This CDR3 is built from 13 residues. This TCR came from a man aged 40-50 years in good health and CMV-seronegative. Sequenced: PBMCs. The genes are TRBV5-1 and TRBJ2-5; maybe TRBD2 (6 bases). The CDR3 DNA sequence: TGCGCCAGCAGCTTGATCGGGAGTGAGACCCAGTACTTC. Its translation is CASSLIGSETQYF. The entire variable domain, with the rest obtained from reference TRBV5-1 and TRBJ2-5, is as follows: KAGVTQTPRYLIKTRGQQVTLSCSPISGHRSVSWYQQTPGQGLQFLFEYFSETQRNKGNFPGRFSGRQFSNSRSEMNVSTLELGDSALYLCASSLIGSETQYFGPGTRLLVL.